The following is a T cell receptor (beta chain) sequence with its context. This clonotype was counted many times. Its antigen remains undetermined. No base quality information exists; no much larger clone differs at one position. The source of the sample is a study (dated by TCRdb to between 2011 and 2013). The CDR3, from cysteine to phenylalanine, totals 11 residues. The CDR3 DNA has 33 bases and is translated from base 1. Trimming removed 5 bases from V and 9 bases from J; the gene matches leave 4 bases unexplained. The germline V gene supplies CDR1 SQVTM and CDR2 ANQGSEA. The sequencer was an Illumina Genome Analyzer IIx. TCRdb took the public reads, trimmed them with fastp at Q25, ran MiXCR for clone calling and kept in-frame beta chains. When rows share a CDR3 protein, they turn into one entry using the most common DNA and genes. The sample data list over 14,000 distinct CDR3 sequences, and approximately 34% of these were observed just once. Approximately 16% of the sample is in the top ten clones.

The specimen was blood. The sequence was obtained from a human donor. This chain joins TRBV29-1 to TRBJ1-1; 9 bases in between match TRBD1. The DNA sequence is TGCAGCGTTAACAGGGGGCGCAAAGCTTTCTTT. Its protein reads: CSVNRGRKAFF.